This passage covers 3 T cell receptor beta chains from one sample sequenced in a study of T cell responses to AZD1222 COVID-19 vaccine. Produced via immunoSEQ multiplex PCR; TCRdb's table is partial and in-frame only. This table holds approximately 150,000 clones, roughly 87% found once. The sequencing here drew on peripheral blood, taken 28 days after the second AZD1222 dose. These receptors were taken from an adult who received the AZD1222 COVID-19 vaccine.

The chain recombines TRBV5-1 with TRBJ2-5; D is ambiguous. The CDR3 totals 14 residues. V gave up 0 bases and J gave up 1 base, with 7 bases separating them. Germline CDR1 is SGHRS and CDR2 is YFSETQ. Written as DNA, the CDR3 is TGCGCCAGCAGCTTGGTCCCCTCCCAAGAGACCCAGTACTTC. As protein: CASSLVPSQETQYF.

This clone came up once. The V call is TRBV10-1, the J call TRBJ2-4; 15 bases match TRBD2. Germline V gene data show CDR1 as WNHNN and CDR2 as SYGVQD (reference sequence). The CDR3 length is 20 residues. After removal of 0 bases from V and 0 bases from J, the junction contained 6 bases not matched to a gene. Written as DNA, the CDR3 is TGCGCCAGCAGTGAGTCCGGACTAGCGGGGGGGACTCTAGCCAAAAACATTCAGTACTTC. It encodes CASSESGLAGGTLAKNIQYF.

This chain uses TRBV2 with TRBJ1-5; no clear D. V lost 5 bases to trimming and J lost 0 bases, with 11 bases between them. Germline-derived CDR1 and CDR2 are SNHLY and FYNNEI. This CDR3 has 15 residues. In DNA form, the CDR3 reads TGTGCCAGCAGTTCTTTTTTATTTAGCAATCAGCCCCAGCATTTT. Translation gives CASSSFLFSNQPQHF. Full variable domain (rest looked up from reference TRBV2 and TRBJ1-5): EPEVTQTPSHQVTQMGQEVILRCVPISNHLYFYWYRQILGQKVEFLVSFYNNEISEKSEIFDDQFSVERPDGSNFTLKIRSTKLEDSAMYFCASSSFLFSNQPQHFGDGTRLSIL.